A single sample is the source of the 7 T cell receptor beta chains below, sequenced in a study of blood T cell repertoires in COVID-19. TCRdb's copy holds only in-frame clones and misses some; the assay was immunoSEQ multiplex PCR. The table shows about 36,000 clones, with about 81% occurring only once. The specimen sequenced was peripheral blood. These receptors were taken from a human donor in a cohort sampled during active or convalescent COVID-19. The donor label of this sample is uncertain.

This clone was observed a handful of times. The J gene is TRBJ2-5, the V gene TRBV7-3; 7 positions agree with TRBD2. Germline trimming cut 5 bases from V and 4 bases from J; bases unmatched to any gene: 7. The germline V gene has CDR1 SGHTA and CDR2 FQGTGA. The CDR3 is made up of 14 amino acids. The CDR3 reads CASSMGGRGETQYF. CDR3 coding DNA: TGTGCCAGCAGCATGGGAGGGAGGGGAGAGACCCAGTACTTC.

The genes are TRBV4-1 and TRBJ2-7; D possibly corresponds to TRBD1 (5 bases). Trimming removed 5 bases at V and 3 bases at J, with 11 bases between. The germline CDR1 and CDR2 sequences are MGHRA and YSYEKL. The CDR3 has 13 residues. CDR3 amino acids: CASSSQVLYEQYF. The CDR3 DNA follows: TGCGCCAGCAGCTCACAGGTCCTCTACGAGCAGTACTTC.

V usage is TRBV6-5 and J usage is TRBJ2-5; 7 bases line up with TRBD1. CDR1 and CDR2 (germline): MNHEY, SVGAGI. V was clipped by 7 bases and J by 5 bases; unmatched bases: 4. The CDR3 runs to 12 residues. The CDR3 region is CASNRDSETQYF. The CDR3 bases are TGTGCCAGCAACAGGGACAGCGAGACCCAGTACTTC.

The chain recombines TRBV4-3 with TRBJ2-7; TRBD2 matches 10 bases. Losses at the gene ends were 4 bases for V and 6 bases for J; bases not matched to a gene: 9. The CDR3 runs 15 residues. Germline CDR1 LGHNA, CDR2 YSLEER. The CDR3 region has the DNA TGCGCCAGCAGCCTTCATCGTCTAGCGGGAGTCGAGCAGTACTTC. Residues: CASSLHRLAGVEQYF.

The chain uses TRBV29-1 and TRBJ2-1; TRBD2 matches at 7 bases. Per germline, CDR1 SQVTM and CDR2 ANQGSEA. This CDR3 is 13 amino acids long. The CDR3 sequence is CSGGSGTAHEQFF. CDR3 nucleotide sequence: TGCAGTGGGGGGAGCGGGACGGCCCATGAGCAGTTCTTC.

The J gene is TRBJ2-5, the V gene TRBV11-2, with D tentatively TRBD2 (5 bases). The V end was cut by 1 base, the J end by 6 bases, with 12 bases between. Germline assignment: CDR1 SGHAT and CDR2 FQNNGV. The CDR3 consists of 14 residues. CDR3 nucleotides: TGTGCCAGCAGCTTAGTTCGGGATGCGAAGACCCAGTACTTC. Translating gives CASSLVRDAKTQYF.

The chain employs TRBV11-3 and TRBJ2-1; 10 bases map to TRBD1. The CDR3 totals 14 residues. Germline values: CDR1 SGHNT, CDR2 YENEEA. Trimming at V came to 5 bases and at J to 6 bases, leaving 4 bases not matched to a gene. DNA of the CDR3: TGTGCCAGCAGCCCGGGACAGGGGACCAATGAGCAGTTCTTC. Protein product: CASSPGQGTNEQFF.